The sequence of this T cell receptor beta chain was determined in a study of radiation and T cells in renal cell carcinoma (TCRdb year 2020). Concerning the study at large: Samples were obtained from a clinical trial, in which 15 Gy stereotactic body radiation therapy was delivered to primary renal cell carcinomas and nephrectomy was performed 4 weeks later. In total, some 50 samples underwent TCR beta sequencing: around 25 tumors plus 27 peripheral blood samples. Across all 55 or so samples, 4 million or so unique CDR3 nucleotide sequences encoding 2,658,974 unique CDR3 amino acid sequences were identified.

The CDR3 sequence holds 15 residues, the cysteine and phenylalanine included. Only the CDR3 DNA is retained, 45 bases long and in frame from the first base. The germline V gene sets CDR1 to SGDLS and CDR2 to YYNGEE. V and J lose 0 bases and 4 bases, and a span of 12 bases separates them. Results the study describes overall, beyond this receptor: Dynamics of the blood repertoire were not tracked past 4 weeks after treatment. In blood, the top tumor clonotypes increased from baseline to 2 weeks after radiation and then shrank by 4 weeks, which suggests a temporary expansion of tumor-resident clones. Because pretreatment tumor biopsies were not available, the baseline intratumoral presence of clonotypes could not be determined. Because the trial had a single-armed design, the trial could not examine how radiation dose or scheduling affected the TCR repertoire.

To note about this clone: Its target antigen remains unknown. Per-base quality was not reported, and no clone a single base away is much larger than it.

Following the manufacturer's recommendations, the immunoSEQ kit was used to generate TCR beta libraries from genomic DNA. For library preparation, a first multiplex PCR was performed with proprietary primers, followed by a second PCR in which unique barcodes were added, and bead cleanups were performed after each round. Each sample batch included a kit-provided positive control reaction and a negative control reaction. The final libraries were assessed on an Agilent 4200 TapeStation D1000 ScreenTape, pooled by volume, and quantified by qPCR. Sequencing ran on an Illumina NextSeq500 with a MidOutput 150-cycle cartridge, using 156 Read1 and 15 Index1 cycles with kit custom primers. The pooled library was loaded at approximately 0.92 pM, and about 19% PhiX control was spiked in. In the authors' own workflow: Vendor-processed data were analyzed in R, with a clonotype defined as all T cells sharing the same CDR3 nucleotide sequence. For clone abundance analyses, frequencies were normalized to the 10,000 most abundant clones in each sample. Public T cell clones, which averaged fewer than five per sample, were excluded before analysis. A difference in abundance of at least 32-fold between compartments was used to define tumor-enriched and baseline blood-enriched clonotypes. A beta-binomial differential abundance model was used to identify clonotypes that were expanded or contracted between blood time points. Tumor-blood repertoire similarity was measured with the Baroni-Urbani and Buser coefficient, and group comparisons used two-tailed Wilcoxon tests in R. TCRdb stores this immuneACCESS table with in-frame sequences only. Part of the clones is absent; in the studies checked, under half of the shortfall reflects unresolved V genes, and no reason is known for the rest. Clone size and V and J calls were adopted from that table, with D and trimming inferred from the DNA. The sample table lists roughly 120,000 clones, about 81% of them with a count of one. The ten largest clones capture approximately 1.9% of the sample.

The time point label here, explained by the study, means: blood 2 weeks post-SBRT. The treatment or condition label on this specimen signifies: 15 Gy SBRT to primary tumor, nephrectomy 4 weeks later. To track tumor-enriched clonotypes, serial peripheral blood was sampled from radiation-treated patients at baseline and at 2 weeks and 4 weeks after SBRT. Renal cell carcinoma with clear cell pathology was present in all patients. Genomic DNA for TCR sequencing was prepared using the QIAamp DNA Blood Mini Kit (Qiagen). Only samples passing all quality control checks were included in the analyses. Sample: blood, taken from a patient whose treatment included radiotherapy and nephrectomy. The clonotype comes from a woman in her fifties or sixties with renal cell carcinoma. The sequence joins TRBV9 to TRBJ2-3; the D gene could be either TRBD1 or TRBD2, each agreeing at 6 bases. The CDR3 sequence is CASSVEGGWPDTQYF. The sequence in DNA is TGTGCCAGCAGCGTAGAAGGGGGGTGGCCAGATACGCAGTATTTT.